Included here is one T cell receptor (beta chain) sequence, with context. The entry originates in a study of blood T cell repertoires in COVID-19. Turning to the study itself: In each case, the material was cDNA or gDNA derived from T cells, B-cell-depleted T cells, or PBMCs.

The CDR3 contains 13 residues. Methods used by the authors: Reference gene primer amplification gave nucleated cell count estimates. Sequencing was performed with immunoSEQ multiplex PCR; in TCRdb, only in-frame clones are kept and a portion is missing. That table gives V, J and clone size, and the DNA gave D and trimming. The data contain approximately 170,000 clones, approximately 88% of them singletons. Enrollees, roughly 18 to 95 years old, lived in 20 to 25 US areas. In Cohort 3, a recovered donor had either two negative PCRs, clearance, or symptom resolution. Sequenced sample: PBMCs or T cells enriched from blood (not recorded which). This rearrangement joins TRBV12-1 to TRBJ1-2. TRBV12-1 is described as a pseudogene. This TCR derives from a woman aged 18-35 years who had recovered from COVID-19. For the CDR3, the DNA is TGTGCCAGCAGCAAACGCCGGGGGAATGGCTACACCTTC. Amino acid sequence: CASSKRRGNGYTF.